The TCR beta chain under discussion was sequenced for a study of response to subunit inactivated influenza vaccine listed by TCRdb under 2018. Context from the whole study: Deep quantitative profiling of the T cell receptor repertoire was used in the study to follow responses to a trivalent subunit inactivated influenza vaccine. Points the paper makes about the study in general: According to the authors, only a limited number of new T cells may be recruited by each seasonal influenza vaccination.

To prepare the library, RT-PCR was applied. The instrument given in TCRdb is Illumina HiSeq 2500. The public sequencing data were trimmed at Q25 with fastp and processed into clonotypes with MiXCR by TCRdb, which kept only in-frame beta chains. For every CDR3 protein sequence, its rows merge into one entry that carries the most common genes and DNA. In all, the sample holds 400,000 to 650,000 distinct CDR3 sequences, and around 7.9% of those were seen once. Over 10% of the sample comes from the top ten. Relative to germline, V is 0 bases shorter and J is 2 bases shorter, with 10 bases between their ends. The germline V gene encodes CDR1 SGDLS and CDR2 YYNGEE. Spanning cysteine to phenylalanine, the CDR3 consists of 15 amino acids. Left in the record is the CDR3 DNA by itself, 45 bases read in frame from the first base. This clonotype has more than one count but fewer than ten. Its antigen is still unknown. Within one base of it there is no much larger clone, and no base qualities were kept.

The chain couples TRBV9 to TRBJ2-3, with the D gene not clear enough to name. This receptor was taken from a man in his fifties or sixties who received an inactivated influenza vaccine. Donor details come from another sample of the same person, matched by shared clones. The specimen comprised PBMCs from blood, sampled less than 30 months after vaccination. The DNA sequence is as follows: TGTGCCAGCAGCGTAGAACCAGGAACCACAGATACGCAGTATTTT. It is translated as CASSVEPGTTDTQYF.